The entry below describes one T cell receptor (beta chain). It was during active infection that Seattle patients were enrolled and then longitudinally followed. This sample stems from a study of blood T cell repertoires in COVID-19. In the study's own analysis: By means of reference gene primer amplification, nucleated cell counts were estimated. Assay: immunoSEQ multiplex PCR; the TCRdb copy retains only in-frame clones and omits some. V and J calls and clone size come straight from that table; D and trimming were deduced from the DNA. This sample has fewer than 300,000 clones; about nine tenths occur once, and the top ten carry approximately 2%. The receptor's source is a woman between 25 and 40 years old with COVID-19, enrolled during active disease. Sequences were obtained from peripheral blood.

The CDR3 loop is CASRRRQGEAEKLFF. The CDR3 DNA sequence: TGTGCCAGCAGACGACGACAGGGTGAGGCCGAAAAACTGTTTTTT. The V and J genes are TRBV28 and TRBJ1-4, with 7 bases that match TRBD1. CDR3 length: 15 residues. The ends lost 6 bases at V and 8 bases at J; junction bases unmatched: 12. CDR1 and CDR2 (germline): MDHEN, SYDVKM.